This entry lists 27 T cell receptor beta chains sequenced from one sample in a study of technical replicates of blood from a handful of donors. Clones were read by immunoSEQ multiplex PCR, and TCRdb kept only the in-frame ones, dropping some. The sample holds fewer than 75,000 clones; 93% are singletons and the top ten take roughly 0.25%. Sequenced material: T cells isolated from PBMCs. The receptors originated from a human donor in good health.

This chain joins TRBV7-9 and TRBJ2-1; maybe TRBD1 (5 bases). Germline V gene sequence: CDR1 SEHNR, CDR2 FQNEAQ (reference sequence). Trimming pared 5 bases from V and 6 bases from J, leaving 8 bases between. CDR3 length equals 12 residues. DNA for the CDR3: TGTGCCAGCAGCCGCGACAGCAATGAGCAGTTCTTC. Translated: CASSRDSNEQFF.

This chain connects TRBV30 to TRBJ2-2, with TRBD1 as a possible D gene (6 bases). This CDR3 region has 14 residues. The germline V gene has CDR1 GTSNPN and CDR2 SVGIG (reference sequence). V was pared by 3 bases and J by 0 bases, with 8 bases between. The CDR3 here is CAWRDSPNTGELFF. The CDR3 nucleotides are TGTGCCTGGAGGGACAGTCCGAACACCGGGGAGCTGTTTTTT.

The chain joins TRBV7-9 to TRBJ1-2, with 7 bases fitting TRBD1. Losses at the gene ends were 4 bases for V and 8 bases for J; bases not matched to a gene: 10. This CDR3 has 14 residues. Germline V lookup: CDR1 SEHNR, CDR2 FQNEAQ (reference sequence). The chain's CDR3 is CASSSTGALYGYTF. The CDR3, as DNA: TGTGCCAGCAGCTCCACAGGGGCCCTTTACGGCTACACCTTC.

The rearrangement joins TRBV7-9 to TRBJ1-4, with D maybe TRBD1 (5 bases). Germline V lookup: CDR1 SEHNR, CDR2 FQNEAQ (reference sequence). Between the trimmed V and J ends, which lost 2 bases and 5 bases, there was a span of 9 bases. The CDR3 has 14 residues. CDR3: CASSLTGGNEKLFF. The DNA of the CDR3 is TGTGCCAGCAGCTTAACGGGGGGGAATGAAAAACTGTTTTTT. Using reference TRBV7-9 and TRBJ1-4 for the parts outside the CDR3, the full variable domain is DTGVSQNPRHKITKRGQNVTFRCDPISEHNRLYWYRQTLGQGPEFLTYFQNEAQLEKSRLLSDRFSAERPKGSFSTLEIQRTEQGDSAMYLCASSLTGGNEKLFFGSGTQLSVL.

V and J are TRBV5-1 and TRBJ2-7; 11 bases are a match to TRBD2. This CDR3 comprises 14 residues. The germline gives CDR1 SGHRS, CDR2 YFSETQ. With 4 bases clipped from V and 7 bases from J, the junction kept 7 bases outside the gene matches. CDR3 nucleotide sequence: TGCGCCAGCAGCATATCCGGGACTAGCGGTGAGCAGTACTTC. This gives the protein CASSISGTSGEQYF.

The chain combines TRBV5-8 with TRBJ1-2; D gene unclear. The germline CDR1 and CDR2 sequences are SGHTS and YDEGEE. The length of the CDR3 is 15 residues. V gave up 0 bases and J gave up 2 bases, with 11 bases separating them. For the CDR3, the DNA is TGTGCCAGCAGCTTGGGCTACCGAGGAAACTATGGCTACACCTTC. This translates into CASSLGYRGNYGYTF.

This chain uses TRBV11-3 with TRBJ2-1, with 9 bases fitting TRBD1. The CDR3 has 15 residues. The ends lost 9 bases at V and 7 bases at J; junction bases unmatched: 13. CDR1 and CDR2 from the germline V gene are SGHNT and YENEEA. The CDR3, as DNA: TGTGCCAGTGGGAGTGGTCGGACAGGGGTAAATGAGCAGTTCTTC. Encoded protein: CASGSGRTGVNEQFF.

The gene calls are TRBV12-5 and TRBJ1-5; D is possibly TRBD1 (6 bases). Trimming shortened V by 0 bases and J by 7 bases, and 16 bases separated the two germline ends. There are 16 residues in the CDR3. Germline V gene sequence: CDR1 LGHNT, CDR2 FRNRAP. The CDR3 reads CASGLVTGRDMQPQHF. CDR3 nucleotides: TGTGCTAGTGGTTTGGTAACAGGGCGCGATATGCAGCCCCAGCATTTT.

V and J are TRBV5-1 and TRBJ2-7, with D possibly matching TRBD1 (6 bases). The CDR3 is 13 residues long. In germline, CDR1 is SGHRS, CDR2 YFSETQ. V was cut by 3 bases and J by 4 bases, with 11 bases left in between. In DNA form, the CDR3 reads TGCGCCAGCAGCTCCGGCAGGGGATACGAGCAGTACTTC. Translation gives CASSSGRGYEQYF.

The chain carries TRBV5-6 and TRBJ2-1, with D tentatively TRBD2 (7 bases). V lost 6 bases and J 9 bases, leaving 25 bases between the germline ends. The CDR3 contains 16 residues. CDR1 is SGHDT and CDR2 is YYEEEE in the germline V gene. In DNA, the CDR3 is TGTGCCAGCAACATCGGAGAGAGGGGGAGGGGTGTTGAGCAGTTCTTC. Translation gives CASNIGERGRGVEQFF.

The genes are TRBV19 and TRBJ1-1; D is uncertain. Germline V gives CDR1 LNHDA, CDR2 SQIVND (reference sequence). This CDR3 has 14 amino acids. With 4 bases removed from V and 1 base from J, the gap between germline ends came to 10 bases. The CDR3: CASSTGLPNTEAFF. The DNA of the CDR3 is TGTGCCAGTAGTACGGGTCTCCCGAACACTGAAGCTTTCTTT.

The rearrangement links TRBV27 to TRBJ2-7; D is undetermined. The V and J ends lost 2 bases and 2 bases respectively, with 7 bases between them. Germline CDR1 reads MNHEY; CDR2 reads SMNVEV (reference sequence). The CDR3 consists of 13 residues. DNA of the CDR3: TGTGCCAGCAGTTTAGGGCTTCCCTACGAGCAGTACTTC. This sequence encodes CASSLGLPYEQYF.

In DNA, the CDR3 is TGTGCCAGCTCACACCCGGGGGGATACGAGCAGTACTTC. It encodes CASSHPGGYEQYF. The V call is TRBV18, the J call TRBJ2-7; TRBD2 aligns across 7 bases. Germline V gene sequence: CDR1 KGHSH, CDR2 LQKENI. CDR3 length: 13 residues. V shed 4 bases, J shed 4 bases, and the junction held 4 bases outside the gene matches.

The rearrangement uses TRBV7-9 and TRBJ1-3, with D perhaps matching TRBD1 (6 bases). V was trimmed by 2 bases and J by 2 bases, leaving 7 bases between them. Germline CDR1 and CDR2: SEHNR and FQNEAQ (reference sequence). This CDR3 has 14 residues. CDR3 sequence (DNA): TGTGCCAGCAGCTTACACAGGGCTGGAAACACCATATATTTT. Amino acids: CASSLHRAGNTIYF.

CDR3 sequence: CASSQKGREWPQWNEQFF. In nucleotides, the CDR3 is TGCGCCAGCAGTCAAAAGGGGCGGGAGTGGCCCCAATGGAATGAGCAGTTCTTC. The chain recombines TRBV23-1 with TRBJ2-1, with TRBD2 matching over 7 bases. TRBV23-1 qualifies as an ORF whose function is uncertain. CDR3 length: 18 residues. J lost 7 bases, V lost 2 bases, and 17 bases had no gene match.

The CDR3 is CASSYRGQGYHEQYF. CDR3 nucleotides: TGTGCCAGCAGTTACCGGGGACAGGGTTACCACGAGCAGTACTTC. The chain combines TRBV6-5 with TRBJ2-7; 9 nucleotides agree with TRBD1. Germline V gives CDR1 MNHEY, CDR2 SVGAGI. The CDR3 length is 15 residues. J lost 5 bases, V lost 2 bases, and 7 bases had no gene match.

This chain uses TRBV7-9 with TRBJ2-5; D gene uncertain. In germline, CDR1 is SEHNR, CDR2 FQNEAQ (reference sequence). Trimming cost V 5 bases and J 1 base, with 14 bases left between them. The CDR3 contains 15 residues. CDR3 in amino acids: CASSPAVVLQETQYF. The DNA for the CDR3 is TGTGCCAGCAGCCCGGCGGTAGTTCTCCAAGAGACCCAGTACTTC.

This chain links TRBV27 with TRBJ2-1; D may be TRBD2 (5 bases). V lost 2 bases, J lost 2 bases, and 7 bases lay in between. The CDR3 is made up of 14 amino acids. Germline V gene sequence: CDR1 MNHEY, CDR2 SMNVEV (reference sequence). The CDR3 DNA reads as TGTGCCAGCAGTTTACTCGGGACCTACAATGAGCAGTTCTTC. It codes for CASSLLGTYNEQFF.

This sequence joins TRBV28 and TRBJ1-2; D perhaps matches TRBD1 (6 bases). Germline values: CDR1 MDHEN, CDR2 SYDVKM. Trimming shortened V by 4 bases and J by 5 bases, and 11 bases separated the two germline ends. The CDR3 contains 13 residues. The CDR3 spells CASSSTGLYGYTF. CDR3 coding DNA: TGTGCCAGCAGTTCAACAGGGCTGTATGGCTACACCTTC.

The V gene is TRBV11-2, the J gene TRBJ1-3; the D is unclear. This CDR3 region has 15 residues. V gave up 2 bases and J gave up 4 bases, with 12 bases separating them. Germline V gene sequence: CDR1 SGHAT, CDR2 FQNNGV. The CDR3 spells CASSLFRTRGNTIYF. Here the CDR3 DNA reads TGTGCCAGCAGCTTATTCAGGACTCGAGGAAACACCATATATTTT.

The CDR3 DNA reads TGTGCCAGTAGTATTGGGGGGGGGAGAGAAGCTTTCTTT. This encodes CASSIGGGREAFF. This chain links TRBV19 with TRBJ1-1, with a possible D match to TRBD1 (5 bases). The CDR3 spans 13 residues. V gave up 3 bases and J gave up 8 bases, with 13 bases separating them. The germline CDR1 and CDR2 sequences are LNHDA and SQIVND (reference sequence).

The chain has TRBV2 and TRBJ1-4; possible D gene TRBD1, 5 bases. The CDR3 runs 14 residues. V was pared by 6 bases and J by 8 bases, with 16 bases between. Germline CDR1 SNHLY, CDR2 FYNNEI. In DNA form, the CDR3 reads TGTGCCAGCAGCGGGGGACCCTTAAAGGAAAAACTGTTTTTT. Translating gives CASSGGPLKEKLFF.

V and J are TRBV5-1 and TRBJ2-7; no definite D call. The V and J ends lost 1 base and 1 base respectively, with 18 bases between them. The CDR3 spans 17 residues. CDR1 SGHRS and CDR2 YFSETQ come from the germline V gene. The CDR3 nucleotides are TGCGCCAGCAGCTTGAGGAGTGTGTCAGACCGATCCTACGAGCAGTACTTC. This codes for CASSLRSVSDRSYEQYF. Filled out from reference TRBV5-1 and TRBJ2-7, the complete variable domain reads KAGVTQTPRYLIKTRGQQVTLSCSPISGHRSVSWYQQTPGQGLQFLFEYFSETQRNKGNFPGRFSGRQFSNSRSEMNVSTLELGDSALYLCASSLRSVSDRSYEQYFGPGTRLTVT.

The chain combines TRBV9 with TRBJ1-5; TRBD1 is a possible D gene (5 bases). Trimming removed 3 bases at V and 1 base at J, with 11 bases between. From germline, CDR1 is SGDLS and CDR2 YYNGEE. The CDR3 contains 15 residues. CDR3 nucleotides: TGTGCCAGCAGCGCGGGGGTAACGAGCAATCAGCCCCAGCATTTT. It is translated as CASSAGVTSNQPQHF.

The chain has TRBV10-3 and TRBJ1-1, with 10 bases aligning to TRBD1. Germline V gives CDR1 ENHRY, CDR2 SYGVKD. Unmatched junction bases numbered 4, after V lost 5 bases and J lost 1 base. The CDR3 length is 15 residues. CDR3 region: CAISYRDRGNTEAFF. The CDR3 DNA follows: TGTGCCATCAGTTACAGGGACAGGGGGAACACTGAAGCTTTCTTT.

The chain is built from TRBV27 and TRBJ1-1, with TRBD1 matching over 7 bases. The CDR3 consists of 14 residues. J lost 1 base, V lost 6 bases, and 5 bases had no gene match. The germline CDR1 and CDR2 sequences are MNHEY and SMNVEV (reference sequence). The CDR3 protein is CASRPTGPNTEAFF. The CDR3 bases are TGTGCCAGCAGACCGACAGGGCCGAACACTGAAGCTTTCTTT.

The chain has TRBV9 and TRBJ1-2; D gene unclear. The V end lost 0 bases, the J end lost 4 bases, and 10 bases lay between the germline ends. CDR1 and CDR2 from the germline V gene are SGDLS and YYNGEE. This CDR3 comprises 14 residues. CDR3 nucleotide sequence: TGTGCCAGCAGCGTAGCCTTAGGGAGCTATGGCTACACCTTC. Amino acid sequence: CASSVALGSYGYTF.